This T cell receptor (beta chain) was retrieved from a study of blood T cell repertoires in COVID-19. About the research overall: Acute and convalescent COVID-19 samples came from the United States, Italy and Spain. Sample material is recorded as cDNA or gDNA derived from T cells, B-cell-depleted T cells, or PBMCs.

Per the authors' pipeline: Cell counts per sample came from amplifying reference gene primers. Profiled with immunoSEQ multiplex PCR; TCRdb holds only in-frame clones, not every one. That table furnishes V, J and clone size, whereas the DNA furnished D and trimming. This table has 150,000 to 200,000 clones, over 80% appearing once. From germline, CDR1 is SGHRS and CDR2 YFSETQ. The J segment lost 4 bases and the V segment lost 1 base, leaving 6 bases of the junction unmatched. This CDR3 has 16 amino acids. Sample: peripheral blood. V usage is TRBV5-1 and J usage is TRBJ2-2; 8 bases are shared with TRBD2. This clonotype originated in a woman aged 70-85 years with acute or convalescent COVID-19. CDR3: CASSLIAGGPTGELFF. CDR3 coding DNA: TGCGCCAGCAGCTTGATCGCGGGAGGCCCCACCGGGGAGCTGTTTTTT. The full variable domain, completed using reference TRBV5-1 and TRBJ2-2, is KAGVTQTPRYLIKTRGQQVTLSCSPISGHRSVSWYQQTPGQGLQFLFEYFSETQRNKGNFPGRFSGRQFSNSRSEMNVSTLELGDSALYLCASSLIAGGPTGELFFGEGSRLTVL.